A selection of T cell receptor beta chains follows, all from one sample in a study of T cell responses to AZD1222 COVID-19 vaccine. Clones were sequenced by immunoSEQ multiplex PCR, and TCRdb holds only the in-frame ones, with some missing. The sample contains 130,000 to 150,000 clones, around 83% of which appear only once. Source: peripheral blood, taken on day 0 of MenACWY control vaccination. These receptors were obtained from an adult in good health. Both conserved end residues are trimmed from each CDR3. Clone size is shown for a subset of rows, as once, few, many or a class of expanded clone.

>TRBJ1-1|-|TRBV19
ASTTDGGGVTEAF
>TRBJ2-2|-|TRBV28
ASGPPGTTNTGELF
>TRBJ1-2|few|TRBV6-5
ASSKNRGGGYT
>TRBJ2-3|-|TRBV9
ASSVSPTGLTDTQY
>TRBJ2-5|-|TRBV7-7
ASSPGLAGLETQY
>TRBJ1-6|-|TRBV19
ASSIEDGYSPLH
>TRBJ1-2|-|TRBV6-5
ASSYSHPEDGYT
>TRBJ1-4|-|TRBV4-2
ASSQDVGRGRAGSLEKLF
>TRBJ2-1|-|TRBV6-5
ASRSGTSNEQF
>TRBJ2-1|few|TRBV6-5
ASRGLAGAAAVLF
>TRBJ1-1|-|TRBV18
ASSPPVIGSSNTEAF
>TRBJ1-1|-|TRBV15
ATSRDGRFPEAF
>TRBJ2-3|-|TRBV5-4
ASSLEAQGAQY
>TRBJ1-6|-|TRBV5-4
ASSWNGQAGRSYNSPLH
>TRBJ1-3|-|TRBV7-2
ASSFAQGARGNTIY
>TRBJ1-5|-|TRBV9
ASSPSGQGNQPQH